One and the same sample provided the 10 T cell receptor beta chains below, sequenced in a study of tissue T cells after allogeneic stem cell transplantation. TCRdb keeps only in-frame clones here, not all; method: immunoSEQ multiplex PCR. Of about 43,000 clones listed, more than 90% are singletons. The sample consisted of blood, taken before transplantation. Receptor source: a woman between 35 and 75 years old who later had graft-versus-host disease after an allogeneic stem cell transplant.

The rearrangement joins TRBV19 to TRBJ1-1; D remains unclear. CDR1 LNHDA and CDR2 SQIVND come from the germline V gene (reference sequence). V was cut by 2 bases and J by 11 bases, with 18 bases left in between. The CDR3 runs 14 residues. The CDR3 DNA is TGTGCCAGTAGTATACAGCAATCGCGGGGTAGGGCTTTCTTT. As protein: CASSIQQSRGRAFF.

The chain joins TRBV20-1 to TRBJ2-7; TRBD1 aligns across 10 bases. Trimming cost V 3 bases and J 0 bases; bases outside gene matches: 8. The CDR3 length is 16 residues. Germline values: CDR1 DFQATT, CDR2 SNEGSKA (reference sequence). The CDR3 bases are TGCAGTGCTAGTGGGATTGGACAGGGGGACTCCTACGAGCAGTACTTC. Its translation is CSASGIGQGDSYEQYF.

CDR3 coding DNA: TGTGCCAGCACAGACACAGGCCCCACTGAAGCTTTCTTT. It encodes CASTDTGPTEAFF. The V and J genes are TRBV6-5 and TRBJ1-1; possible D gene TRBD1, 5 bases. This CDR3 is built from 13 residues. CDR1 and CDR2 from the germline V gene are MNHEY and SVGAGI. V shed 7 bases and J shed 4 bases, with 13 bases lying between them.

The chain has TRBV6-2 or TRBV6-3 and TRBJ2-3, with unresolved D. Germline lookup yields CDR1 MNHEY and CDR2 SVGEGT. V was shortened by 6 bases and J by 3 bases, with 16 bases between the two germline ends. The CDR3 loop spans 15 amino acids. The CDR3 DNA follows: TGTGCCAGCAGCTTAACCGGAGTGCGGACAGATACGCAGTATTTT. It codes for CASSLTGVRTDTQYF.

By share of the sample, this clone is large. This chain uses TRBV6-2 or TRBV6-3 with TRBJ2-7; TRBD2 agrees at 11 bases. Germline V CDR1 and CDR2: MNHEY, SVGEGT. V was clipped by 2 bases and J by 3 bases; unmatched bases: 0. The length of the CDR3 is 14 residues. The CDR3 sequence is CASSYGTSGYEQYF. In DNA form, the CDR3 reads TGTGCCAGCAGTTACGGGACTAGCGGCTACGAGCAGTACTTC.

The V gene is TRBV3-1 (or the pseudogene TRBV3-2), the J gene TRBJ1-6; D not resolved. Germline assignment: CDR1 LGHDT and CDR2 YNNKEL (reference sequence). Between the trimmed V and J ends, which lost 1 base and 4 bases, there was a span of 11 bases. This CDR3 comprises 16 residues. The CDR3 nucleotides read TGTGCCAGCAGCCAAGGGGATAGGGAATATAATTCACCCCTCCACTTT. Its protein product is CASSQGDREYNSPLHF.

The chain has TRBV18 and TRBJ2-3; tentatively, D is TRBD2 (5 bases). The germline V gene encodes CDR1 KGHSH and CDR2 LQKENI. V was cut by 3 bases and J by 2 bases, with 9 bases left in between. This CDR3 contains 14 residues. The CDR3: CASSPSAATDTQYF. The CDR3 DNA reads TGTGCCAGCTCACCTAGCGCGGCCACAGATACGCAGTATTTT.

V is TRBV11-2 and J is TRBJ2-5; D assignment may be TRBD1 or TRBD2 (5 bases each). Germline V gives CDR1 SGHAT, CDR2 FQNNGV. V gave up 8 bases and J gave up 4 bases, with 8 bases separating them. The CDR3 totals 11 residues. CDR3 sequence (DNA): TGTGCCAGCGGTGGGGGAGAGACCCAGTACTTC. This codes for CASGGGETQYF. Combining the CDR3 with reference TRBV11-2 and TRBJ2-5 gives the whole variable domain EAGVAQSPRYKIIEKRQSVAFWCNPISGHATLYWYQQILGQGPKLLIQFQNNGVVDDSQLPKDRFSAERLKGVDSTLKIQPAKLEDSAVYLCASGGGETQYFGPGTRLLVL.

The chain employs TRBV7-2 and TRBJ2-7, with D possibly matching TRBD1 (5 bases). This CDR3 region has 15 residues. V dropped 3 bases and J dropped 2 bases, with 14 bases sitting between them. Germline CDR1 is SGHTA and CDR2 is FQGNSA. DNA for the CDR3: TGTGCCAGCAGCTTTTATCAGGGCCGTACCTACGAGCAGTACTTC. Residues: CASSFYQGRTYEQYF.

The J gene is TRBJ2-1, the V gene TRBV6-2 or TRBV6-3; 10 bases are shared with TRBD2. J was trimmed by 4 bases and V by 4 bases; bases with no gene match: 4. The length of the CDR3 is 15 residues. The germline CDR1 and CDR2 sequences are MNHEY and SVGEGT. Here the CDR3 DNA reads TGTGCCAGCAGTTGGGGACTAGCGACTTACAATGAGCAGTTCTTC. It is translated as CASSWGLATYNEQFF.